The rows below give T cell receptor beta chains drawn from one sample of a study of blood T cell repertoires in COVID-19. Sequencing was performed with immunoSEQ multiplex PCR; in TCRdb, only in-frame clones are kept and a portion is missing. The profile shows about 210,000 clones, roughly 81% of them singletons. Sequenced input: peripheral blood. The receptors here all came from a woman aged 45 to 65 with active or convalescent COVID-19. Each CDR3 is given with its conserved first and last residue. Fields, in order: J gene, V gene, D gene, clone size, CDR3 protein, CDR3 DNA. A D gene is named only where the DNA matches it firmly. Only some rows state a clone size, as once, few, many or a class for expanded clones.

TRBJ2-3 | TRBV3-1/TRBV3-2 | TRBD1 | - | CASSQGQGAHTDTQYF | TGTGCCAGCAGCCAAGGACAGGGGGCCCACACAGATACGCAGTATTTT
TRBJ1-1 | TRBV20-1 | TRBD1 | few | CSASVPQGALMDTEAFF | TGCAGTGCTAGTGTGCCACAGGGGGCCTTGATGGACACTGAAGCTTTCTTT
TRBJ2-2 | TRBV21-1 | - | - | CASSGTSGALNTGELFF | TGTGCCAGCAGCGGGACTAGCGGGGCCCTGAACACCGGGGAGCTGTTTTTT
TRBJ2-7 | TRBV25-1 | TRBD1 | few | CASSSGQGLYEQYF | TGTGCCAGCAGCTCCGGACAGGGATTATACGAGCAGTACTTC
TRBJ2-2 | TRBV13 | TRBD2 | - | CASSFQLAAENTGELFF | TGTGCCAGCAGCTTCCAACTAGCGGCAGAGAACACCGGGGAGCTGTTTTTT
TRBJ2-3 | TRBV29-1 | TRBD2 | once | CSGGLARTDTQYF | TGCAGCGGCGGACTAGCGCGCACAGATACGCAGTATTTT
TRBJ2-3 | TRBV6-5 | - | once | CASSLQGSQRGQYF | TGTGCCAGCAGCCTACAGGGTTCCCAGAGGGGGCAGTATTTT
TRBJ2-7 | TRBV3-1/TRBV3-2 | TRBD2 | - | CASTRSGSHEQYF | TGTGCCAGCACCCGGAGCGGGAGTCACGAGCAGTACTTC
TRBJ2-2 | TRBV9 | - | - | CASREQPNTGELFF | TGTGCCAGCCGGGAACAGCCGAACACCGGGGAGCTGTTTTTT
TRBJ1-5 | TRBV12-3/TRBV12-4 | - | - | CASTTAGDQPQHF | TGTGCCAGCACCACAGCGGGGGATCAGCCCCAGCATTTT
TRBJ1-2 | TRBV3-1/TRBV3-2 | - | - | CASSQVRGFGYTF | TGTGCCAGCAGCCAAGTAAGAGGGTTTGGCTACACCTTC
TRBJ1-5 | TRBV19 | - | - | CASSIYPGYQPQHF | TGTGCCAGTAGTATTTATCCAGGGTACCAGCCCCAGCATTTT
TRBJ2-4 | TRBV11-2 | - | - | CASSSPAGELAKNIQYF | TGTGCCAGCAGCTCGCCCGCCGGGGAACTTGCCAAAAACATTCAGTACTTC
TRBJ2-5 | TRBV7-9 | TRBD1 | - | CASSERQGPQETQYF | TGTGCCAGCAGCGAGCGACAGGGACCCCAAGAGACCCAGTACTTC
TRBJ1-2 | TRBV28 | TRBD1 | many | CASNRQGEDYGYTF | TGTGCCTCCAACCGGCAGGGGGAGGACTATGGCTACACCTTC
TRBJ1-4 | TRBV19 | - | - | CASSIEGRKLFF | TGTGCCAGTAGTATAGAGGGGAGGAAACTGTTTTTT
TRBJ2-1 | TRBV14 | - | once | CASSQRSAGPNNEQFF | TGTGCCAGCAGCCAACGGAGTGCGGGTCCAAACAATGAGCAGTTCTTC
TRBJ2-3 | TRBV7-2 | TRBD1 | - | CASSPGTGDQDTQYF | TGTGCCAGCAGTCCCGGGACAGGGGATCAAGATACGCAGTATTTT
TRBJ2-3 | TRBV9 | - | - | CASTQDEPTDTQYF | TGTGCCAGCACCCAGGATGAACCCACAGATACGCAGTATTTT
TRBJ2-7 | TRBV27 | TRBD2 | few | CASSPGLAGGYEQYF | TGTGCCAGCAGTCCGGGACTAGCGGGAGGCTACGAGCAGTACTTC
TRBJ2-4 | TRBV21-1 | - | - | CASYREERAKNIQYF | TGTGCCAGCTACCGGGAGGAGAGAGCCAAAAACATTCAGTACTTC
TRBJ1-1 | TRBV5-1 | - | - | CASSKGFLDTEAFF | TGCGCCAGCAGCAAGGGGTTTTTAGACACTGAAGCTTTCTTT
TRBJ1-5 | TRBV9 | TRBD1 | - | CASSATGGLTAQHF | TGTGCCAGCAGCGCGACAGGGGGGTTGACGGCCCAGCATTTT
TRBJ1-3 | TRBV7-9 | - | - | CASSSPRVGTIYF | TGTGCCAGCAGCTCCCCGCGGGTCGGCACCATATATTTT
TRBJ1-3 | TRBV28 | TRBD1 | once | CASSSPTGVGSGNTIYF | TGTGCCAGCAGTTCGCCGACAGGGGTAGGGTCTGGAAACACCATATATTTT
TRBJ1-4 | TRBV5-1 | TRBD1 | - | CASTSGTGKEKLFF | TGCGCCAGCACCTCCGGGACAGGGAAGGAAAAACTGTTTTTT
TRBJ2-4 | TRBV15 | - | - | CATSRQGKGAKNIQYF | TGTGCCACCAGCAGACAGGGGAAGGGAGCCAAAAACATTCAGTACTTC
TRBJ2-3 | TRBV28 | TRBD1 | - | CASSDNRQGAGTDTQYF | TGTGCCAGCAGCGACAACCGACAGGGGGCAGGCACAGATACGCAGTATTTT